The 18 T cell receptor beta chains in this list originate from one sample, sequenced in a study of cytomegalovirus exposure and HLA in healthy donors. Vbeta (60) and Jbeta (13) primers were used in the PCR. The method was immunoSEQ multiplex PCR; TCRdb's version includes in-frame clones alone and lacks a portion of them. Altogether 140,000 or so clones are present, over 70% being singletons, with the ten largest covering under 2%. Sequencing used PBMCs. The receptors shown here come from a middle-aged woman in good health and CMV-seronegative.

This clone was seen only a few times. The gene calls are TRBV6-5 and TRBJ1-1; D might be TRBD1 (6 bases). The V end was cut by 5 bases, the J end by 7 bases, with 11 bases between. Germline-derived CDR1 and CDR2 are MNHEY and SVGAGI. There are 12 residues in the CDR3. CDR3 in DNA: TGTGCCAGCAGTCGGACAGCTTATGAAGCTTTCTTT. Protein product: CASSRTAYEAFF.

A few counts support this clone. The chain is built from TRBV4-2 and TRBJ2-3, with a possible D match to TRBD2 (7 bases). Looked up from germline, CDR1 is LGHNA and CDR2 is YNFKEQ. The CDR3 consists of 17 residues. V lost 0 bases, J lost 5 bases, and 18 bases lay in between. CDR3 sequence: CASSQEYTGGPGDTQYF. The CDR3 DNA is TGTGCCAGCAGCCAAGAGTATACGGGGGGCCCGGGAGATACGCAGTATTTT.

The chain links TRBV6-5 to TRBJ1-4; 7 bases align to TRBD1. CDR3 size: 15 residues. V lost 2 bases to trimming and J lost 8 bases; unmatched junction nucleotides: 8. Germline V gene data show CDR1 as MNHEY and CDR2 as SVGAGI. The CDR3 sequence: CASSYTTGESEKLFF. For the CDR3, the DNA is TGTGCCAGCAGTTACACCACAGGGGAGAGCGAAAAACTGTTTTTT.

Worth noting for this clone: The sample contains more than one DNA sequence encoding this CDR3. This chain joins TRBV18 and TRBJ1-1; D remains unclear. This CDR3 comprises 13 residues. From germline, CDR1 is KGHSH and CDR2 LQKENI. The germline V and J ends were trimmed by 3 bases and 0 bases, with 5 bases remaining between them. CDR3 loop: CASSPQVNTEAFF. The CDR3 DNA reads as TGTGCCAGCTCACCTCAGGTGAACACTGAAGCTTTCTTT.

J is TRBJ2-7 and V is TRBV28; 10 bases align to TRBD1. The CDR3 consists of 15 residues. Unmatched junction bases numbered 7, after V lost 6 bases and J lost 2 bases. CDR1 and CDR2 from the germline V gene are MDHEN and SYDVKM. The CDR3 DNA sequence: TGTGCCAGCAGCTCCGGGACAGGGGTCCCCTACGAGCAGTACTTC. Translation gives CASSSGTGVPYEQYF.

The rearrangement links TRBV6-1 to TRBJ2-3; D is uncertain. The CDR3 has 16 residues. The germline V gene has CDR1 MNHNS and CDR2 SASEGT. V lost 0 bases and J 2 bases, leaving 12 bases between the germline ends. The CDR3 region has the DNA TGTGCCAGCAGTGAAGCCGTCCTAAGCCCCACAGATACGCAGTATTTT. As protein: CASSEAVLSPTDTQYF.

The rearrangement uses TRBV11-2 and TRBJ2-7; weak D call: TRBD1 (7 bases). Germline V gene lookup returns CDR1 SGHAT and CDR2 FQNNGV. Trimming shortened V by 7 bases and J by 4 bases, and 17 bases separated the two germline ends. The CDR3 has 14 residues. Here the CDR3 reads CASTLRQGGYEQYF. The DNA of the CDR3 is TGTGCCAGCACCCTTCGACAGGGAGGTTACGAGCAGTACTTC. Full variable domain (rest looked up from reference TRBV11-2 and TRBJ2-7): EAGVAQSPRYKIIEKRQSVAFWCNPISGHATLYWYQQILGQGPKLLIQFQNNGVVDDSQLPKDRFSAERLKGVDSTLKIQPAKLEDSAVYLCASTLRQGGYEQYFGPGTRLTVT.

The CDR3, as DNA: TGCGCCAGCAGCTTGGGGACAGGGACGTTTGCCGGGGAGCTGTTTTTT. Translated: CASSLGTGTFAGELFF. The chain uses TRBV5-1 and TRBJ2-2, with 8 bases that match TRBD1. This CDR3 comprises 16 residues. V lost 0 bases to trimming and J lost 6 bases; unmatched junction nucleotides: 7. The germline V gene has CDR1 SGHRS and CDR2 YFSETQ.

V gene TRBV5-1 combines with J gene TRBJ1-2, with D unclear. The CDR3 sequence is 14 residues long. The V gene's germline CDR1 is SGHRS and CDR2 YFSETQ. Deletions cut 0 bases from V and 6 bases from J, with 12 bases between. The CDR3 nucleotides are TGCGCCAGCAGCTTGGGAGCAGGACTTGATGGCTACACCTTC. Translating gives CASSLGAGLDGYTF.

This chain links TRBV28 with TRBJ2-5; TRBD2 might be the D (5 bases). V was pared by 5 bases and J by 4 bases, with 11 bases between. The CDR3 runs to 13 residues. CDR1 is MDHEN, CDR2 SYDVKM, per germline. The CDR3 spells CASSNSDLETQYF. DNA for the CDR3: TGTGCCAGCAGTAATAGCGACCTAGAGACCCAGTACTTC.

The rearrangement uses TRBV14 and TRBJ1-2; D gene unclear. This CDR3 contains 13 residues. The germline V and J ends were trimmed by 3 bases and 2 bases, with 7 bases remaining between them. From germline, CDR1 is SGHDN and CDR2 FVKESK. The DNA for the CDR3 is TGTGCCAGCAGCCATCAGTACAACTATGGCTACACCTTC. Residues: CASSHQYNYGYTF. The full variable domain, rest sourced from reference TRBV14 and TRBJ1-2, is EAGVTQFPSHSVIEKGQTVTLRCDPISGHDNLYWYRRVMGKEIKFLLHFVKESKQDESGMPNNRFLAERTGGTYSTLKVQPAELEDSGVYFCASSHQYNYGYTFGSGTRLTVV.

This clone was counted once. The chain carries TRBV14 and TRBJ1-1; the D gene is possibly TRBD1 (6 bases). Germline V gene lookup returns CDR1 SGHDN and CDR2 FVKESK. CDR3 size: 13 residues. With 3 bases removed from V and 11 bases from J, the gap between germline ends came to 16 bases. In DNA form, the CDR3 reads TGTGCCAGCAGCCACCGCTATACAGGGTTCGCTTTCTTT. This gives the protein CASSHRYTGFAFF.

DNA of the CDR3: TGCGCCAGCAGCCCACTGACAGGGGGGCACACAGATACGCAGTATTTT. It encodes CASSPLTGGHTDTQYF. The gene calls are TRBV5-1 and TRBJ2-3, with 9 bases fitting TRBD1. The germline CDR1 and CDR2 sequences are SGHRS and YFSETQ. The V segment lost 4 bases and the J segment 2 bases; nucleotides outside the gene matches: 8. The CDR3 sequence is 16 residues long.

This clone has more than one count but fewer than ten. The genes are TRBV6-1 and TRBJ1-2; TRBD1 aligns across 12 bases. The V gene's germline CDR1 is MNHNS and CDR2 SASEGT. The J segment lost 7 bases and the V segment lost 3 bases, leaving 3 bases of the junction unmatched. This CDR3 comprises 14 residues. CDR3 sequence reads: CASSEGQGAGGYTF. CDR3 DNA: TGTGCCAGCAGTGAGGGACAGGGGGCGGGTGGCTACACCTTC.

The chain has TRBV2 and TRBJ1-2; TRBD1 matches 7 bases. Germline CDR1 reads SNHLY; CDR2 reads FYNNEI. Trimming took 4 bases from V and 2 from J; bases not matched to a gene: 4. The CDR3 runs 14 residues. CDR3 region: CASSARGVNYGYTF. CDR3 in DNA: TGTGCCAGCAGTGCCAGGGGGGTGAACTATGGCTACACCTTC.

This clone was seen a few times. V and J are TRBV6-4 and TRBJ2-2; D not resolved. Deletions cut 2 bases from V and 5 bases from J, with 6 bases between. Germline V lookup: CDR1 MRHNA, CDR2 SNTAGT. The CDR3 spans 13 residues. The CDR3 coding sequence is TGTGCCAGCAGTGACCTGCGAACCGGGGAGCTGTTTTTT. The encoded protein is CASSDLRTGELFF.

CDR3 loop: CASSLMLAGGRYNEQFF. CDR3 bases: TGTGCCAGCAGCCTTATGCTAGCGGGGGGGCGCTACAATGAGCAGTTCTTC. This chain joins TRBV7-6 and TRBJ2-1; the match to TRBD2 covers 12 bases. CDR3 length: 17 amino acids. CDR1 and CDR2 (germline): SGHVS, FNYEAQ. With 5 bases clipped from V and 3 bases from J, the junction kept 8 bases outside the gene matches. Looking up the rest from reference TRBV7-6 and TRBJ2-1 gives the full variable domain: GAGVSQSPRYKVTKRGQDVALRCDPISGHVSLYWYRQALGQGPEFLTYFNYEAQQDKSGLPNDRFSAERPEGSISTLTIQRTEQRDSAMYRCASSLMLAGGRYNEQFFGPGTRLTVL.

CDR3 protein: CASRISFTGTSGGNEQYF. CDR3 coding DNA: TGTGCCAGCAGGATATCCTTCACGGGGACTAGCGGGGGAAACGAGCAGTACTTC. The gene calls are TRBV5-5 and TRBJ2-7; 14 bases fit TRBD2. The CDR3 has 18 residues. V trimming: 5 bases; J trimming: 5 bases; junction bases outside the gene matches: 15. The germline CDR1 and CDR2 sequences are SGHKS and YYEKEE (reference sequence). The full variable domain, rest sourced from reference TRBV5-5 and TRBJ2-7, is DAGVTQSPTHLIKTRGQQVTLRCSPISGHKSVSWYQQVLGQGPQFIFQYYEKEERGRGNFPDRFSARQFPNYSSELNVNALLLGDSALYLCASRISFTGTSGGNEQYFGPGTRLTVT.